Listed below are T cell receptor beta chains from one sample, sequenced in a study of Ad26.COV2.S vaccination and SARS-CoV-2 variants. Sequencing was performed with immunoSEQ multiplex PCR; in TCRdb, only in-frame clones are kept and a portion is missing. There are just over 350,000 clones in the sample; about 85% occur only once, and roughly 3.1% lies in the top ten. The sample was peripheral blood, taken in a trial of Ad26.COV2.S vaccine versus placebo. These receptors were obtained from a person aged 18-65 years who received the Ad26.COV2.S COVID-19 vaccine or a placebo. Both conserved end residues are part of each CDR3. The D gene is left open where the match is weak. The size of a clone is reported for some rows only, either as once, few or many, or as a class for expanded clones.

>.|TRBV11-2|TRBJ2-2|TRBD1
CASSLFPGQENTGELFF
TGTGCCAGCAGCTTATTTCCGGGACAGGAGAACACCGGGGAGCTGTTTTTT
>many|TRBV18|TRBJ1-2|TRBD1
CASSPQDRDHGYTF
TGTGCCAGCTCACCCCAGGACAGGGACCATGGCTACACCTTC
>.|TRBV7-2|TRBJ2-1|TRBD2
CASSKGTSRYNEQFF
TGTGCCAGCAGCAAAGGGACTAGCAGATACAATGAGCAGTTCTTC
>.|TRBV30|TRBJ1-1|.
CAWSVGRGDTEAFF
TGTGCCTGGAGTGTGGGCAGGGGAGACACTGAAGCTTTCTTT
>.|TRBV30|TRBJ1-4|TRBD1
CACRSGDRGGEKLFF
TGTGCCTGTAGAAGTGGGGACAGGGGTGGGGAAAAACTGTTTTTT
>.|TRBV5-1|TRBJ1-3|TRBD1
CASSEDRDRVNTIYF
TGCGCCAGCAGCGAAGACCGGGACAGGGTAAACACCATATATTTT
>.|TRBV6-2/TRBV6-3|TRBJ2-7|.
CASSYPWRSEQYF
TGTGCCAGCAGTTACCCATGGAGGAGCGAGCAGTACTTC
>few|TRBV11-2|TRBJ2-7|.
CASSLVPARDFEQYF
TGTGCCAGCAGCTTGGTTCCAGCGCGGGACTTCGAGCAGTACTTC
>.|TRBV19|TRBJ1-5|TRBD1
CASSPRDRPFYSNQPQHF
TGTGCCAGTAGTCCTCGGGACAGGCCTTTCTATAGCAATCAGCCCCAGCATTTT
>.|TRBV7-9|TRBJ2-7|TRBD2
CASSSQLAGGPYEQYF
TGTGCCAGCAGCTCACAATTAGCGGGAGGGCCCTACGAGCAGTACTTC
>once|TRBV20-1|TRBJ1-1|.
CSASEDQNTEAFF
TGCAGTGCTAGTGAGGATCAGAACACTGAAGCTTTCTTT
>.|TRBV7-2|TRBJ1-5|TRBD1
CASSRQGGQPQHF
TGTGCCAGCAGCCGACAGGGTGGTCAGCCCCAGCATTTT
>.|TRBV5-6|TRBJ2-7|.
CASSLRFRLHSTYEQYF
TGTGCCAGCAGCTTAAGGTTTCGACTCCATTCTACCTACGAGCAGTACTTC
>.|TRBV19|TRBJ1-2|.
CASTGTGDFYGYTF
TGTGCCAGTACCGGGACTGGGGACTTCTATGGCTACACCTTC
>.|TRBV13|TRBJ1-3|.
CASSRRRGTGGNTIYF
TGTGCCAGCAGCCGCCGACGAGGAACGGGGGGAAACACCATATATTTT
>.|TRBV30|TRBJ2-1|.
CAWSARVGGGAQYNEQFF
TGTGCCTGGAGTGCCAGGGTAGGTGGGGGGGCTCAGTACAATGAGCAGTTCTTC
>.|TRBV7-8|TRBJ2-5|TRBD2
CASSFPAGPQETQYF
TGTGCCAGCAGCTTCCCAGCGGGACCCCAAGAGACCCAGTACTTC
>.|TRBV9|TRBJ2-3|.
CASSTRQDTDTQYF
TGTGCCAGCAGCACGCGACAGGACACAGATACGCAGTATTTT
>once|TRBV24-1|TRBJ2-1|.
CATSEAGAPSNEQFF
TGTGCCACCAGTGAAGCCGGGGCCCCTAGTAATGAGCAGTTCTTC
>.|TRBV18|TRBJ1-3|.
CASSADNSGNTIYF
TGTGCCAGCTCAGCGGACAACTCTGGAAACACCATATATTTT
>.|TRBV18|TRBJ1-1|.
CASSPLENTEAFF
TGTGCCAGCTCACCACTAGAGAACACTGAAGCTTTCTTT
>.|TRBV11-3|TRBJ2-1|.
CASSPRAGAAYYYNEQFF
TGTGCCAGCAGCCCCCGGGCAGGGGCCGCGTACTATTACAATGAGCAGTTCTTC
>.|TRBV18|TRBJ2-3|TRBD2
CASSLAGIGDTQYF
TGTGCCAGCTCACTAGCGGGGATTGGGGATACGCAGTATTTT
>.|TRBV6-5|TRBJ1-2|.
CASSLDSNSNYGYTF
TGTGCCAGCAGTTTGGACAGCAACTCGAACTATGGCTACACCTTC
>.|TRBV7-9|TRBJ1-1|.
CASSLNPGTEAFF
TGTGCCAGCAGCCTCAATCCGGGCACTGAAGCTTTCTTT
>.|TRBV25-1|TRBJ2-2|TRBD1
CASSEFIGRGQGSGELFF
TGTGCCAGCAGTGAATTTATTGGTAGGGGACAGGGCTCCGGGGAGCTGTTTTTT
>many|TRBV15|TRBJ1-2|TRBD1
CATSNPGQGLTYYGYTF
TGTGCCACCAGCAACCCCGGACAGGGTCTAACCTACTATGGCTACACCTTC
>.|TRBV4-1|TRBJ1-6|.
CASSQASSPLHF
TGCGCCAGCAGCCAAGCTTCTTCACCCCTCCACTTT
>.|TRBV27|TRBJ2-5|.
CASSLSPWGLETQYF
TGTGCCAGCAGTTTATCCCCTTGGGGGCTAGAGACCCAGTACTTC
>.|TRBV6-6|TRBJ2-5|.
CASSPVLVWGRAREETQYF
TGTGCCAGCAGTCCCGTTCTAGTGTGGGGACGGGCGAGGGAGGAGACCCAGTACTTC
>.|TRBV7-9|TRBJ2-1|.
CASSLIPSSYNEQFF
TGTGCCAGCAGCTTAATACCCTCCTCCTACAATGAGCAGTTCTTC
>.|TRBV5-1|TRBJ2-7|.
CASSLRGTSSYEQYF
TGCGCCAGCAGCTTGAGAGGGACAAGCTCCTACGAGCAGTACTTC
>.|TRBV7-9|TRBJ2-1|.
CASSPDSNEQFF
TGTGCCAGCAGCCCGGACAGTAATGAGCAGTTCTTC
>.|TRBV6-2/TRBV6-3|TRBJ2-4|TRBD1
CASSYSRTGKNIQYF
TGTGCCAGCAGTTACTCCCGGACAGGAAAAAACATTCAGTACTTC
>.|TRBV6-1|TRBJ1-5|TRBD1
CASRETGQGITRFQPQHF
TGTGCCAGCAGAGAAACGGGACAGGGGATCACAAGGTTTCAGCCCCAGCATTTT
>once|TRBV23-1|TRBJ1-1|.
CASSQSWTAEAFF
TGCGCCAGCAGTCAATCGTGGACAGCTGAAGCTTTCTTT
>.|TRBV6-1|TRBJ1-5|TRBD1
CASSENRGVAAQHF
TGTGCCAGCAGTGAAAACAGGGGCGTAGCGGCCCAGCATTTT
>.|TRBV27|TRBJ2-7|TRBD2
CASSWVAGGINEQYF
TGTGCCAGCAGTTGGGTTGCGGGGGGCATTAACGAGCAGTACTTC
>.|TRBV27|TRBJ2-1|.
CASNYGVRAYNEQFF
TGTGCCAGCAACTACGGGGTAAGGGCATACAATGAGCAGTTCTTC
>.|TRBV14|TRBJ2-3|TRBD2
CASSPTGGGSTDTQYF
TGTGCCAGCAGCCCTACTGGCGGGGGTAGCACAGATACGCAGTATTTT
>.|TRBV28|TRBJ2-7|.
CASSGSYEQYF
TGTGCCAGCTCCGGTTCCTACGAGCAGTACTTC
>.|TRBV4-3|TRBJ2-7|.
CASSQGRAYEQYF
TGCGCCAGCAGCCAAGGCAGAGCCTACGAGCAGTACTTC